Each of the 32 T cell receptor beta chains below was sequenced from the same sample in a study of blood T cell repertoires in COVID-19. Profiling relied on immunoSEQ multiplex PCR, and the TCRdb table lists in-frame clones only, not all of them. The sample includes approximately 170,000 clones, about nine tenths of them seen just once. The source material was PBMCs or T cells enriched from blood (not recorded which). The receptors were gathered from a woman aged 18-29 years who had recovered from COVID-19.

This chain connects TRBV10-3 to TRBJ2-7, with TRBD1 matching 9 bases. Unmatched junction bases numbered 5, after V lost 3 bases and J lost 5 bases. The CDR3 totals 14 residues. CDR1 ENHRY and CDR2 SYGVKD come from the germline V gene. In DNA form, the CDR3 reads TGTGCCATCAGTGATAACAGGGGGCGCGACGAGCAGTACTTC. Translating gives CAISDNRGRDEQYF.

The chain couples TRBV5-4 to TRBJ2-3; TRBD2 agrees at 9 bases. Germline CDR1 reads SGHNT; CDR2 reads YYREEE (reference sequence). The V gene end was trimmed by 4 bases and the J gene end by 2 bases; junction bases not matched to a gene: 11. The CDR3 contains 17 residues. This chain's CDR3 is CASSPPGIAGVTDTQYF. The DNA of the CDR3 is TGTGCCAGCAGCCCCCCTGGGATAGCGGGGGTCACAGATACGCAGTATTTT.

The J gene is TRBJ2-2, the V gene TRBV21-1; the table assigns TRBD1, which was not confirmed against the DNA. TRBV21-1 is a pseudogene. The CDR3 loop spans 15 amino acids. The CDR3 is CASSKGTAFPGELFF. The CDR3 nucleotides are TGTGCCAGCAGCAAAGGGACAGCTTTCCCGGGGGAGCTGTTTTTT.

This chain uses TRBV15 with TRBJ2-7, with D perhaps matching TRBD2 (5 bases). Germline-derived CDR1 and CDR2 are LNHNV and YYDKDF (reference sequence). CDR3 length: 16 residues. V lost 3 bases, J lost 2 bases, and 17 bases lay in between. This CDR3 is CATSSAGRRLPYEQYF. In DNA, the CDR3 is TGTGCCACCAGCAGTGCCGGTAGGAGGCTGCCCTACGAGCAGTACTTC.

The CDR3 sequence: CASSQVLGSASGRETQYF. The CDR3 DNA is TGTGCCAGCAGCCAAGTTCTAGGGAGTGCTAGCGGGAGAGAGACCCAGTACTTC. The V and J genes are TRBV3-1 (or the pseudogene TRBV3-2) and TRBJ2-5; TRBD2 agrees at 10 bases. J gave up 4 bases and V 1 base, and 12 bases lay outside the gene matches. The length of the CDR3 is 18 residues. The germline gives CDR1 LGHDT, CDR2 YNNKEL (reference sequence).

The chain's CDR3 is CASSRTSAHNEQFF. The DNA for the CDR3 is TGTGCCAGCAGCCGCACTAGCGCCCACAATGAGCAGTTCTTC. The V gene is TRBV3-1 (or the pseudogene TRBV3-2), the J gene TRBJ2-1, with 7 bases identical to TRBD2. CDR3 size: 14 residues. Germline V gene sequence: CDR1 LGHDT, CDR2 YNNKEL (reference sequence). After removal of 4 bases from V and 5 bases from J, the junction contained 5 bases not matched to a gene.

This clone has more than one count but fewer than ten. The rearrangement links TRBV19 to TRBJ1-5; 7 bases fit TRBD1. The CDR3 loop spans 18 amino acids. Trimming cost V 2 bases and J 0 bases; bases outside gene matches: 10. CDR1 is LNHDA and CDR2 is SQIVND in the germline V gene (reference sequence). CDR3: CASSILTGRPYSNQPQHF. The CDR3 bases are TGTGCCAGTAGTATATTGACAGGGCGCCCATATAGCAATCAGCCCCAGCATTTT.

This clone was counted once. This chain uses TRBV11-2 with TRBJ2-4, with a possible D match to TRBD1 (5 bases). Germline V gene data show CDR1 as SGHAT and CDR2 as FQNNGV. The CDR3 loop spans 15 amino acids. V gave up 1 base and J gave up 6 bases, with 13 bases separating them. The CDR3 coding sequence is TGTGCCAGCAGCTTAGCAGTAGGGGCATTAAACATTCAGTACTTC. Residues: CASSLAVGALNIQYF.

This clone was recorded a few times. The rearrangement joins TRBV4-2 to TRBJ1-3; 9 nucleotides agree with TRBD1. V trimming: 6 bases; J trimming: 2 bases; junction bases outside the gene matches: 8. The CDR3 consists of 16 residues. Germline CDR1 LGHNA, CDR2 YNFKEQ. CDR3 in DNA: TGTGCCAGCAGACAGGGGGCCGAACCAGCTGGAAACACCATATATTTT. It is translated as CASRQGAEPAGNTIYF.

The chain recombines TRBV28 with TRBJ1-3; D gene ambiguous. The length of the CDR3 is 14 residues. V dropped 6 bases and J dropped 0 bases, with 9 bases sitting between them. The germline V gene has CDR1 MDHEN and CDR2 SYDVKM. The CDR3 DNA follows: TGTGCCAGCAGCGGTGTAATCTCTGGAAACACCATATATTTT. Its protein is CASSGVISGNTIYF.

This sequence joins TRBV19 and TRBJ1-3, with TRBD1 matching 7 bases. V was pared by 5 bases and J by 8 bases, with 6 bases of the junction left unmatched. Germline loops: CDR1 LNHDA, CDR2 SQIVND (reference sequence). This CDR3 has 13 residues. CDR3 protein: CASSLDREDTIYF. CDR3 bases: TGTGCCAGTAGTCTTGACAGGGAGGACACCATATATTTT. The whole variable domain, filled in from reference TRBV19 and TRBJ1-3, reads DGGITQSPKYLFRKEGQNVTLSCEQNLNHDAMYWYRQDPGQGLRLIYYSQIVNDFQKGDIAEGYSVSREKKESFPLTVTSAQKNPTAFYLCASSLDREDTIYFGEGSWLTVV.

This clone was seen once. V usage is TRBV30 and J usage is TRBJ1-4; 9 bases agree with TRBD1. The CDR3 sequence is 14 residues long. The ends lost 2 bases at V and 9 bases at J; junction bases unmatched: 7. CDR1 is GTSNPN and CDR2 is SVGIG in the germline V gene (reference sequence). CDR3 nucleotides: TGTGCCTGGAGTTGGACAGGGGTACGGCAAAAACTGTTTTTT. Translated, it gives CAWSWTGVRQKLFF.

The chain employs TRBV27 and TRBJ2-3; 7 bases align to TRBD2. CDR3 length: 17 amino acids. After removal of 3 bases from V and 1 base from J, the junction contained 10 bases not matched to a gene. CDR1 and CDR2 from the germline V gene are MNHEY and SMNVEV (reference sequence). The CDR3 is CASSFLVGGSGTDTQYF. The CDR3 coding sequence is TGTGCCAGCAGTTTCCTAGTGGGCGGGAGTGGCACAGATACGCAGTATTTT.

This sequence joins TRBV6-5 and TRBJ1-2; D possibly corresponds to TRBD1 (5 bases). Germline V gene lookup returns CDR1 MNHEY and CDR2 SVGAGI. This CDR3 contains 12 residues. Trimming took off 4 bases at V and 5 bases at J, with 8 bases between the two ends. The CDR3 reads CASSLDRYGYTF. DNA of the CDR3: TGTGCCAGCAGTTTAGACAGATATGGCTACACCTTC.

J is TRBJ2-7 and V is TRBV6-1, with 7 bases identical to TRBD2. With V trimmed by 5 bases and J by 4 bases, 11 bases remained unmatched. Germline CDR1 and CDR2: MNHNS and SASEGT. The CDR3 totals 15 residues. The CDR3, as DNA: TGTGCCAGCAGTTCCCCGGGACTACCTCTTTACGAGCAGTACTTC. It specifies CASSSPGLPLYEQYF.

This clone was seen a single time. This sequence joins TRBV28 and TRBJ2-3; TRBD1 agrees at 8 bases. J gave up 2 bases and V 4 bases, and 5 bases lay outside the gene matches. The germline V gene has CDR1 MDHEN and CDR2 SYDVKM. The CDR3 is 15 residues long. CDR3 sequence reads: CASSSGQGHTDTQYF. The CDR3 nucleotides are TGTGCCAGCAGTTCCGGACAGGGACACACAGATACGCAGTATTTT.

This chain uses TRBV28 with TRBJ2-1; 8 positions match TRBD2. After removal of 6 bases from V and 6 bases from J, the junction contained 13 bases not matched to a gene. The germline gives CDR1 MDHEN, CDR2 SYDVKM. There are 16 residues in the CDR3. In DNA, the CDR3 is TGTGCCAGCAGCCTCCTGGGGCTAGCGGGTGCCAATGAGCAGTTCTTC. Translated: CASSLLGLAGANEQFF.

This clone was counted a single time. The V gene is TRBV28, the J gene TRBJ2-1, with 11 bases matching TRBD2. Germline lookup yields CDR1 MDHEN and CDR2 SYDVKM. The V gene end was trimmed by 6 bases and the J gene end by 0 bases; junction bases not matched to a gene: 7. This CDR3 has 17 amino acids. The CDR3 bases are TGTGCCAGCAGGTACGGACTAGCGGGTGTCTCCTACAATGAGCAGTTCTTC. This codes for CASRYGLAGVSYNEQFF. The variable domain in full, completed from reference TRBV28 and TRBJ2-1, reads DVKVTQSSRYLVKRTGEKVFLECVQDMDHENMFWYRQDPGLGLRLIYFSYDVKMKEKGDIPEGYSVSREKKERFSLILESASTNQTSMYLCASRYGLAGVSYNEQFFGPGTRLTVL.

This CDR3 is CASSLRGRAKNIQYF. In DNA, the CDR3 is TGTGCCAGTAGTTTGAGGGGGCGAGCCAAAAACATTCAGTACTTC. The chain couples TRBV19 to TRBJ2-4; 7 nucleotides line up with TRBD1. This CDR3 has 15 amino acids. Trimming removed 5 bases from V and 0 bases from J; junction bases left unmatched: 4. Germline V gene lookup returns CDR1 LNHDA and CDR2 SQIVND (reference sequence).

This chain connects TRBV3-1 (or the pseudogene TRBV3-2) to TRBJ2-1, with 7 positions matching TRBD2. The V gene end was trimmed by 3 bases and the J gene end by 3 bases; junction bases not matched to a gene: 5. The CDR3 loop spans 15 amino acids. Germline V lookup: CDR1 LGHDT, CDR2 YNNKEL (reference sequence). CDR3 amino acids: CASSQRERLYNEQFF. The CDR3 bases are TGTGCCAGCAGCCAGCGGGAGAGACTCTACAATGAGCAGTTCTTC.

J is TRBJ2-7 and V is TRBV7-2; D may be TRBD2 (5 bases). The germline V and J ends were trimmed by 0 bases and 0 bases, with 12 bases remaining between them. There are 16 residues in the CDR3. The germline gives CDR1 SGHTA, CDR2 FQGNSA. The CDR3 coding sequence is TGTGCCAGCAGCTTAGCGACTACCCACGGCTCCTACGAGCAGTACTTC. Its translation is CASSLATTHGSYEQYF.

The V gene is TRBV7-8, the J gene TRBJ2-7, with 9 bases matching TRBD1. The CDR3 runs 16 residues. V gave up 5 bases and J gave up 4 bases; unmatched junction bases: 12. CDR1 and CDR2 from the germline V gene are SGHVS and FQNEAQ. Written as DNA, the CDR3 is TGTGCCAGCAGCATGGTGGGACAGGGTAATAGGTACGAGCAGTACTTC. Protein: CASSMVGQGNRYEQYF.

In its sample, this clone was seen once. This sequence joins TRBV6-2 or TRBV6-3 and TRBJ2-3; 15 bases align to TRBD2. The CDR3 loop spans 16 amino acids. The germline gives CDR1 MNHEY, CDR2 SVGEGT. After removal of 4 bases from V and 5 bases from J, the junction contained 4 bases not matched to a gene. CDR3 protein: CASSSGLAGGRDTQYF. The CDR3 DNA reads as TGTGCCAGCAGTTCGGGACTAGCGGGAGGTCGAGATACGCAGTATTTT.

This rearrangement joins TRBV18 to TRBJ2-2, with D tentatively TRBD1 (6 bases). This CDR3 has 15 amino acids. Germline CDR1 and CDR2: KGHSH and LQKENI. V lost 3 bases and J lost 1, with 9 bases in between. CDR3 region: CASSPLTGNTGELFF. The CDR3, as DNA: TGTGCCAGCTCACCCCTGACAGGGAACACCGGGGAGCTGTTTTTT.

This chain connects TRBV3-1 (or the pseudogene TRBV3-2) to TRBJ2-1; TRBD2 matches 11 bases. The CDR3 extends over 15 amino acids. V shed 4 bases, J shed 3 bases, and the junction held 2 bases outside the gene matches. Germline V CDR1 and CDR2: LGHDT, YNNKEL (reference sequence). Here the CDR3 DNA reads TGTGCCAGCAGCCGGGGGACTAGCGGCTACAATGAGCAGTTCTTC. Encoded protein: CASSRGTSGYNEQFF.

The chain is built from TRBV3-1 (or the pseudogene TRBV3-2) and TRBJ1-3; 7 positions agree with TRBD1. V lost 4 bases, J lost 0 bases, and 6 bases stayed unmatched. CDR3 length: 16 residues. CDR1 is LGHDT and CDR2 is YNNKEL in the germline V gene (reference sequence). The DNA of the CDR3 is TGTGCCAGCAGCCCCACAGGGGTGAGCTCTGGAAACACCATATATTTT. Translated: CASSPTGVSSGNTIYF.

The chain joins TRBV21-1 to TRBJ2-5; the D segment call TRBD2 is taken from the table without a DNA check. TRBV21-1 is reported as a pseudogene. This CDR3 is 16 amino acids long. CDR3 protein: CASSKGELRCVKTQYF. The CDR3 DNA reads as TGTGCCAGCAGCAAAGGGGAGTTGAGATGCGTAAAGACCCAGTACTTC.

This clone appeared a single time. The chain links TRBV29-1 to TRBJ1-5; 7 nucleotides align to TRBD1. Germline-derived CDR1 and CDR2 are SQVTM and ANQGSEA. The CDR3 runs 13 residues. V shed 5 bases and J 5 bases; nucleotides not matched to a gene: 6. The CDR3 DNA follows: TGCAGCGTTCGAGGGGGCTGGGATCAGCCCCAGCATTTT. Its translation is CSVRGGWDQPQHF.

In its sample, this clone was seen once. V gene TRBV6-1 combines with J gene TRBJ2-7; the D gene is possibly TRBD1 (6 bases). The V end was cut by 1 base, the J end by 6 bases, with 13 bases between. The CDR3 is 14 residues long. Germline V gene data show CDR1 as MNHNS and CDR2 as SASEGT. As DNA, the CDR3 is TGTGCCAGCAGTGAAGAGAGGGCAGGGGCCGAGCAGTACTTC. This sequence encodes CASSEERAGAEQYF.

This rearrangement joins TRBV4-1 to TRBJ2-1; 8 nucleotides line up with TRBD2. Germline CDR1 and CDR2: MGHRA and YSYEKL. The CDR3 has 17 amino acids. J was trimmed by 2 bases and V by 2 bases; bases with no gene match: 8. The CDR3 reads CASSQPLAGGAYNEQFF. In nucleotides, the CDR3 is TGCGCCAGCAGCCAACCTTTGGCGGGAGGAGCCTACAATGAGCAGTTCTTC.

The rearrangement uses TRBV2 and TRBJ2-3; a weak D match, TRBD2 (5 bases). CDR1 and CDR2 from the germline V gene are SNHLY and FYNNEI. Trimming took 0 bases from V and 6 from J, leaving 16 bases between them. This CDR3 has 16 amino acids. CDR3 protein: CASSEAVLAIGDTQYF. The CDR3 coding sequence is TGTGCCAGCAGTGAAGCTGTCCTAGCTATCGGGGATACGCAGTATTTT. Full variable domain (missing parts from reference TRBV2 and TRBJ2-3): EPEVTQTPSHQVTQMGQEVILRCVPISNHLYFYWYRQILGQKVEFLVSFYNNEISEKSEIFDDQFSVERPDGSNFTLKIRSTKLEDSAMYFCASSEAVLAIGDTQYFGPGTRLTVL.

This rearrangement joins TRBV10-3 to TRBJ2-7; 9 bases fit TRBD1. The CDR3 contains 16 residues. Germline V gene data show CDR1 as ENHRY and CDR2 as SYGVKD. Germline trimming cut 3 bases from V and 1 base from J; bases unmatched to any gene: 7. DNA for the CDR3: TGTGCCATCAGTGACAACAGGGGGCTATTGTCCTACGAGCAGTACTTC. This codes for CAISDNRGLLSYEQYF.